Following are 8 T cell receptor beta chains from one sample sequenced in a study of blood T cell repertoires in COVID-19 (dated by TCRdb to 2020 to 2022). Preparation of the library involved the immunoSEQ multiplex PCR assay. This is the immuneACCESS table as TCRdb keeps it, with only in-frame sequences that have V and J called. A part of the clones is gone; compared with another copy, unresolved V genes explain less than half, and the rest is unexplained. The sample includes more than 400,000 clones, with 87% observed a single time. Together, the top ten hold approximately 0.7% of the sample. The sample consisted of PBMCs or T cells enriched from blood (not recorded which). The receptors originated from a woman younger than 30 who had recovered from COVID-19.

This clone occurred a few times. V gene TRBV28 combines with J gene TRBJ1-2, with 7 nucleotides matching TRBD1. CDR1 and CDR2 from the germline V gene are MDHEN and SYDVKM. J was trimmed by 4 bases and V by 6 bases; bases with no gene match: 14. There are 16 residues in the CDR3. CDR3 nucleotide sequence: TGTGCCAGCAGCCAAGCTCCCGGACAGGTTTTCTATGGCTACACCTTC. Translated: CASSQAPGQVFYGYTF.

As concerns this clone: The identical CDR3 is also encoded by other nucleotide sequences in the sample. V is TRBV19 and J is TRBJ2-7; D might be TRBD1 (6 bases). Looked up from germline, CDR1 is LNHDA and CDR2 is SQIVND (reference sequence). Deletions cut 10 bases from V and 0 bases from J, with 22 bases between. The CDR3 extends over 16 amino acids. Here the CDR3 DNA reads TGTGCCACCGGCCGATTGACAGGTCAGAGCTCCTACGAGCAGTACTTC. The encoded protein is CATGRLTGQSSYEQYF.

The chain uses TRBV11-2 and TRBJ2-5; D gene uncertain. Germline-derived CDR1 and CDR2 are SGHAT and FQNNGV. The V and J ends lost 2 bases and 0 bases respectively, with 4 bases between them. CDR3 length: 13 residues. CDR3 nucleotide sequence: TGTGCCAGCAGCTTAACTAACCAAGAGACCCAGTACTTC. The encoded protein is CASSLTNQETQYF.

The rearrangement links TRBV5-4 to TRBJ2-7, with a weak D call TRBD2 (7 bases). CDR1 and CDR2 from the germline V gene are SGHNT and YYREEE (reference sequence). The CDR3 has 15 amino acids. V lost 3 bases and J lost 6, with 19 bases in between. The CDR3 nucleotides are TGTGCCAGCAGCTGGACAGCGGGCGGGGGTGTCGAGCAGTACTTC. Translated, it gives CASSWTAGGGVEQYF.

The V gene is TRBV23-1, the J gene TRBJ1-2; D not resolved. TRBV23-1 belongs to the ORF category, with a function that is uncertain. The CDR3 runs to 12 residues. Trimming shortened V by 1 base and J by 14 bases, and 14 bases separated the two germline ends. In DNA, the CDR3 is TGCGCCAGCAGTCAATTAAGGGCCCGGGAGACCTTC. Protein: CASSQLRARETF.

This rearrangement joins TRBV9 to TRBJ1-3; no reliable D call. V gave up 3 bases and J gave up 0 bases, with 10 bases separating them. The CDR3 has 15 residues. Germline CDR1 reads SGDLS; CDR2 reads YYNGEE. CDR3 protein: CASSASGDSGNTIYF. The CDR3 DNA is TGTGCCAGCAGCGCCTCCGGGGACTCTGGAAACACCATATATTTT.

V gene TRBV4-1 combines with J gene TRBJ2-7; 7 bases are shared with TRBD2. V lost 3 bases and J lost 4; bases outside the gene matches: 9. The CDR3 covers 15 residues. CDR1 and CDR2 from the germline V gene are MGHRA and YSYEKL. The CDR3 sequence is CASSQGEAGSYEQYF. DNA of the CDR3: TGCGCCAGCAGCCAGGGGGAAGCGGGGTCGTACGAGCAGTACTTC.

This chain joins TRBV5-1 and TRBJ2-2; TRBD2 aligns across 10 bases. Per the germline V gene, CDR1 is SGHRS and CDR2 is YFSETQ. V was clipped by 8 bases and J by 3 bases; unmatched bases: 4. The length of the CDR3 is 14 residues. CDR3 nucleotide sequence: TGCGCCAGTCAGCTAGCGGGGGACACCGGGGAGCTGTTTTTT. Protein product: CASQLAGDTGELFF.